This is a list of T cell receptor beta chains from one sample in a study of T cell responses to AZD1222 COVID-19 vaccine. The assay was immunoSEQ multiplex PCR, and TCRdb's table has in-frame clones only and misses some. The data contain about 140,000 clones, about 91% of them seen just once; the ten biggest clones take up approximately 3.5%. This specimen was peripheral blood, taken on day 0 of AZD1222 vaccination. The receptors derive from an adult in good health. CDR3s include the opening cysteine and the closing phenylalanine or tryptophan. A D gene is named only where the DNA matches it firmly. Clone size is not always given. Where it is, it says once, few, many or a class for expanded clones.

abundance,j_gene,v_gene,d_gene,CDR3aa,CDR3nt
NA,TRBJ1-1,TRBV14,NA,CASSQDSRGLLNTEAFF,TGTGCCAGCAGCCAAGATAGCCGGGGGTTATTGAACACTGAAGCTTTCTTT
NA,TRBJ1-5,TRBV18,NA,CASSIVPNNQPQHF,TGTGCCAGCTCAATAGTACCGAACAATCAGCCCCAGCATTTT
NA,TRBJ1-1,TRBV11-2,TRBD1,CASSPPLRRGPEAFF,TGTGCCAGCAGCCCGCCTCTCCGGAGGGGGCCAGAAGCTTTCTTT
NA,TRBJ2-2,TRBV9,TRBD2,CASSESAGVNTGELFF,TGTGCCAGCTCGGAATCAGCGGGAGTTAACACCGGGGAGCTGTTTTTT
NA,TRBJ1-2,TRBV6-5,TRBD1,CAIRTGGAGGYTF,TGTGCCATCAGGACAGGGGGCGCTGGGGGCTACACCTTC
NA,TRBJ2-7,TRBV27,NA,CASSFRTAYEQYF,TGTGCCAGCAGTTTCCGAACAGCCTACGAGCAGTACTTC
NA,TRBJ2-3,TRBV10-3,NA,CAISDGGGTDTQYF,TGTGCCATCAGTGACGGGGGCGGCACAGATACGCAGTATTTT
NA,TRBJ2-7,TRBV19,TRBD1,CASSIGTGERPYEQYF,TGTGCCAGTAGTATCGGGACAGGGGAGCGGCCCTACGAGCAGTACTTC
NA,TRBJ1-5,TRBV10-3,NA,CAIRQGYNQPQHF,TGTGCCATCAGGCAGGGCTACAATCAGCCCCAGCATTTT
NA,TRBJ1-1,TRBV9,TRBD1,CASSVGDRGAEAFF,TGTGCCAGCAGCGTAGGTGACAGGGGAGCTGAAGCTTTCTTT
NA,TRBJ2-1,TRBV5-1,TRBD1,CASSSRGRGHLDEQFF,TGCGCCAGCAGCTCGCGTGGCAGGGGGCATTTGGATGAGCAGTTCTTC
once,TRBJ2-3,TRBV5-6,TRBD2,CASSTGTILAGARDTQYF,TGTGCCAGCAGCACCGGGACCATACTAGCGGGAGCCCGAGATACGCAGTATTTT
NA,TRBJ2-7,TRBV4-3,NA,CASSQSQDLIYEQYF,TGCGCCAGCAGCCAATCCCAGGACCTGATCTACGAGCAGTACTTC
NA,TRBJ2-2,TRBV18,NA,CASSPRPGNTGELFF,TGCGCCAGCTCACCACGTCCAGGGAACACCGGGGAGCTGTTTTTT
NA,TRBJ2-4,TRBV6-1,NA,CASSENIVNIQYF,TGTGCCAGCAGTGAGAACATCGTTAACATTCAGTACTTC
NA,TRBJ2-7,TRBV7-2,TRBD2,CATGTSGGSSYEQYF,TGTGCCACAGGGACTAGCGGGGGTTCGTCCTACGAGCAGTACTTC
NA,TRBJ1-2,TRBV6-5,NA,CASSTGQRAHTF,TGTGCCAGCAGTACAGGACAGCGGGCCCACACCTTC
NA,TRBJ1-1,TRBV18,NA,CASSPLGDTEAFF,TGTGCCAGCTCACCTTTAGGGGACACTGAAGCTTTCTTT
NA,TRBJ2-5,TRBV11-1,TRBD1,CASSRDREETQYF,TGTGCCAGCAGCCGCGACAGGGAAGAGACCCAGTACTTC
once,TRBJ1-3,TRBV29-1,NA,CSVEDWGSGNTIYF,TGCAGCGTTGAAGACTGGGGGTCCGGAAACACCATATATTTT
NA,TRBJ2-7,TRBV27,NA,CASSLGSWQYPYEQYF,TGTGCCAGCAGTTTAGGGTCTTGGCAGTATCCATACGAGCAGTACTTC
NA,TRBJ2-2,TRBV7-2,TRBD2,CASSLGLAGNTGELFF,TGTGCCAGCAGCTTAGGGCTAGCGGGGAACACCGGGGAGCTGTTTTTT
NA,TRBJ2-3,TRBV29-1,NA,CSVRGGTSSTDTQYF,TGCAGCGTTCGGGGTGGGACTTCTAGCACAGATACGCAGTATTTT
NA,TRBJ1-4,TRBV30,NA,CAWSVVENPGKLFF,TGTGCCTGGAGTGTGGTCGAAAACCCAGGGAAACTGTTTTTT
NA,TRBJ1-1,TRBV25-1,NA,CASSETDLAEAFF,TGTGCCAGCAGTGAAACAGACCTTGCTGAAGCTTTCTTT
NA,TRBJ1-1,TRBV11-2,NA,CASSSETGGAFF,TGTGCCAGCAGCTCTGAGACTGGGGGCGCTTTCTTT
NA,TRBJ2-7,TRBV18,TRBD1,CASSPGQGDYEQYF,TGTGCCAGCTCACCGGGACAGGGGGATTACGAGCAGTACTTC
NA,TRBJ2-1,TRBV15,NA,CATSRDRVNNEQFF,TGTGCCACCAGCAGAGACAGGGTTAACAATGAGCAGTTCTTC
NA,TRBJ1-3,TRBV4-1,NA,CASSQETGNTIYF,TGCGCCAGCAGCCAAGAAACTGGAAACACCATATATTTT
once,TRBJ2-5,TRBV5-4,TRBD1,CASIPGTGDYQETQYF,TGTGCCAGCATCCCCGGGACAGGCGACTACCAAGAGACCCAGTACTTC
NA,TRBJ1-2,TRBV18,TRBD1,CASSPQSGIPGQDYYGYTF,TGTGCCAGCTCACCACAATCAGGAATACCGGGACAGGACTACTATGGCTACACCTTC
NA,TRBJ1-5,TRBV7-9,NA,CASSLVGVGNQPQHF,TGTGCCAGCAGCTTAGTCGGGGTGGGGAACCAGCCCCAGCATTTT
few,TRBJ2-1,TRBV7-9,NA,CASTRGHRREDEQFF,TGTGCCAGCACCCGGGGACACCGGAGAGAGGATGAGCAGTTCTTC
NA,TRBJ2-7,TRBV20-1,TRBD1,CSPGQAYEQYF,TGCAGCCCAGGACAGGCCTACGAGCAGTACTTC
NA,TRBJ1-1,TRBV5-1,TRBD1,CASSRQDRVTEAFF,TGCGCCAGCAGCAGGCAAGACAGGGTCACTGAAGCTTTCTTT
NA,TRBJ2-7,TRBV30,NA,CAWSRQVRSYEQYF,TGTGCCTGGAGTCGACAGGTACGAAGCTACGAGCAGTACTTC
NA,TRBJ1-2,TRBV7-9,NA,CASSLSLNYGYTF,TGTGCCAGCAGCTTATCTCTGAATTATGGCTACACCTTC
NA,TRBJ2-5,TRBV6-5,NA,CASSWTRGSRETQYF,TGTGCCAGCAGTTGGACCCGAGGTTCCAGAGAGACCCAGTACTTC
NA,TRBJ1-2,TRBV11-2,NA,CASRGRSRGYTF,TGTGCCAGCAGGGGCAGATCTAGGGGCTACACCTTC
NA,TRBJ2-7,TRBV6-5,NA,CASSQTGNEQYF,TGTGCCAGCAGTCAAACAGGGAACGAGCAGTACTTC
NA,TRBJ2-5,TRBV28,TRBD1,CASSQGQAPRGAQYF,TGTGCCAGCAGCCAAGGACAGGCCCCCAGGGGAGCCCAGTACTTC
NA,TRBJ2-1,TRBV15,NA,CATSREKVDEQFF,TGTGCCACCAGCAGAGAGAAGGTCGATGAGCAGTTCTTC
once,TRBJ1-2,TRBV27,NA,CASSFSFPARTYGYTF,TGTGCCAGCAGTTTTTCGTTTCCAGCGCGAACCTATGGCTACACCTTC
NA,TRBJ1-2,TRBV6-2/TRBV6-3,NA,CASSRPGQEKPATF,TGTGCCAGCAGTCGACCGGGACAAGAAAAGCCGGCCACCTTC
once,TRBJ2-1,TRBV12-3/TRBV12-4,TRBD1,CASFRGEQFF,TGTGCCAGCTTCAGGGGGGAGCAGTTCTTC